The 31 T cell receptor beta chains below come from one sample, sequenced in a study of control samples from healthy donors and cancer patients. Measured with immunoSEQ multiplex PCR; TCRdb has only the in-frame clones, and not every one. The repertoire has some 120,000 clones, around 86% of them found once; the top ten carry around 9%. The sequenced sample consisted of blood. These TCRs come from a man aged 40-49 years in good health.

The chain recombines TRBV30 with TRBJ2-3, with 10 bases fitting TRBD2. Trimming took 1 base from V and 5 from J; bases not matched to a gene: 3. CDR1 and CDR2 from the germline V gene are GTSNPN and SVGIG (reference sequence). CDR3 length: 14 residues. CDR3 bases: TGTGCCTGGAGTGGAGCGGGGGGGCAAGATACGCAGTATTTT. As protein: CAWSGAGGQDTQYF.

V gene TRBV30 combines with J gene TRBJ2-4; no firm D call. This CDR3 has 15 amino acids. Per the germline V gene, CDR1 is GTSNPN and CDR2 is SVGIG (reference sequence). V lost 1 base and J lost 2, with 12 bases in between. The CDR3: CAWSAAGITKNIQYF. The CDR3 bases are TGTGCCTGGAGTGCGGCAGGTATCACCAAAAACATTCAGTACTTC.

This clone was recorded a few times. The chain employs TRBV24-1 and TRBJ2-1; D ambiguous. CDR1 and CDR2 (germline): KGHDR, SFDVKD. The CDR3 contains 12 residues. V was shortened by 10 bases and J by 9 bases, with 15 bases between the two germline ends. The CDR3 nucleotides read TGTGCCACTACTAACAGCGCCGGTGAGCAGTTCTTC. Its protein is CATTNSAGEQFF.

The gene calls are TRBV7-3 and TRBJ1-2; D not certain. V gave up 5 bases and J gave up 8 bases, with 15 bases separating them. This CDR3 comprises 13 residues. Germline V CDR1 and CDR2: SGHTA, FQGTGA. The CDR3, as DNA: TGTGCCAGCAGCCTCGGACCACAGATAGGCTACACCTTC. This codes for CASSLGPQIGYTF.

The chain has TRBV15 and TRBJ1-2; D might be TRBD1 (5 bases). Germline loops: CDR1 LNHNV, CDR2 YYDKDF (reference sequence). There are 15 residues in the CDR3. Trimming cost V 6 bases and J 2 bases, with 16 bases left between them. The CDR3 is CATSRDVWVNYGYTF. CDR3 coding DNA: TGTGCCACCAGTCGGGACGTTTGGGTCAACTATGGCTACACCTTC.

V gene TRBV4-2 combines with J gene TRBJ2-2, with 9 bases matching TRBD2. CDR3 length equals 16 residues. The germline CDR1 and CDR2 sequences are LGHNA and YNFKEQ. Trimming cost V 4 bases and J 7 bases; bases outside gene matches: 10. The CDR3 sequence: CASSRLLAGRDGELFF. The CDR3 nucleotides are TGTGCCAGCAGCCGGCTCCTAGCGGGGCGGGACGGGGAGCTGTTTTTT.

This sequence joins TRBV5-6 and TRBJ1-2; TRBD1 matches 8 bases. Germline CDR1 is SGHDT and CDR2 is YYEEEE. The CDR3 sequence is 16 residues long. V shed 4 bases, J shed 4 bases, and the junction held 12 bases outside the gene matches. The CDR3 region is CASSLGTGGSIYGYTF. The CDR3 nucleotides are TGTGCCAGCAGCCTCGGGACAGGAGGTTCTATCTATGGCTACACCTTC.

The rearrangement links TRBV7-9 to TRBJ1-2; 8 positions match TRBD1. After removal of 5 bases from V and 2 bases from J, the junction contained 7 bases not matched to a gene. CDR1 and CDR2 from the germline V gene are SEHNR and FQNEAQ (reference sequence). There are 15 residues in the CDR3. The CDR3 sequence: CASSIDRGGNYGYTF. CDR3 sequence (DNA): TGTGCCAGCAGCATCGACAGGGGAGGAAACTATGGCTACACCTTC.

This chain joins TRBV12-3 or TRBV12-4 and TRBJ2-1; D is possibly TRBD1 (6 bases). The germline V and J ends were trimmed by 5 bases and 10 bases, with 9 bases remaining between them. The CDR3 length is 11 residues. CDR3: CASSLRGEQFF. The CDR3, as DNA: TGTGCCAGCAGTCTAAGGGGGGAGCAGTTCTTC.

V is TRBV5-4 and J is TRBJ1-1; a possible D gene is TRBD1 (5 bases). Germline CDR1 and CDR2: SGHNT and YYREEE (reference sequence). The V end was cut by 1 base, the J end by 7 bases, with 14 bases between. The CDR3 loop spans 14 amino acids. CDR3 nucleotide sequence: TGTGCCAGCAGCTTGTTCGCGGGTGGGGGTGAAGCTTTCTTT. Protein product: CASSLFAGGGEAFF.

The chain carries TRBV9 and TRBJ1-2; TRBD1 matches 8 bases. The J segment lost 4 bases and the V segment lost 2 bases, leaving 13 bases of the junction unmatched. The CDR3 extends over 17 amino acids. Germline CDR1 is SGDLS and CDR2 is YYNGEE. CDR3: CASSVSRGPSLAYGYTF. In nucleotides, the CDR3 is TGTGCCAGCAGCGTGTCCAGGGGGCCCTCCCTCGCCTATGGCTACACCTTC.

The table lists this clone with a count of one. The chain joins TRBV3-1 (or the pseudogene TRBV3-2) to TRBJ1-1, with a tentative D call TRBD1 (5 bases). The CDR3 length is 14 residues. Trimming pared 2 bases from V and 3 bases from J, leaving 10 bases between. Germline CDR1 LGHDT, CDR2 YNNKEL (reference sequence). The CDR3 coding sequence is TGTGCCAGCAGCCAATTGGGGGGGGACACTGAAGCTTTCTTT. This gives the protein CASSQLGGDTEAFF.

V gene TRBV16 combines with J gene TRBJ2-3; 10 bases line up with TRBD2. The V gene end was trimmed by 2 bases and the J gene end by 5 bases; junction bases not matched to a gene: 10. The germline CDR1 and CDR2 sequences are KGHSY and FQNENV. The CDR3 sequence is 17 residues long. The CDR3 region is CASSQGLAGDQQDTQYF. The CDR3 DNA sequence: TGTGCCAGCAGCCAAGGGCTAGCGGGAGATCAACAAGATACGCAGTATTTT.

With respect to this clone: One junction end disagrees with the germline gene, perhaps due to a read error. The chain employs TRBV11-3 and TRBJ2-2; TRBD2 matches 7 bases. The CDR3 is 14 residues long. The V gene's germline CDR1 is SGHNT and CDR2 YENEEA. The CDR3 DNA reads TGTGCCAGCACCCCGAGCGGGAACGCCGGGGAGCTGTTTTTT. This gives the protein CASTPSGNAGELFF.

V and J are TRBV3-1 (or the pseudogene TRBV3-2) and TRBJ2-5; TRBD1 aligns across 7 bases. The CDR3 is 15 residues long. Per the germline V gene, CDR1 is LGHDT and CDR2 is YNNKEL (reference sequence). The V segment lost 4 bases and the J segment 4 bases; nucleotides outside the gene matches: 9. The CDR3, as DNA: TGTGCCAGCAGCCCGATGCACGGACAGGTAGAGACCCAGTACTTC. This translates into CASSPMHGQVETQYF.

The chain has TRBV11-1 and TRBJ1-1; TRBD1 agrees at 7 bases. The CDR3 has 15 residues. The trim removed 1 base at V and 1 base at J, leaving 3 bases unmatched. The germline V gene has CDR1 SGHAT and CDR2 FQDESV (reference sequence). The CDR3 sequence: CASSLEYRGNTEAFF. CDR3 nucleotides: TGTGCCAGCAGCTTAGAGTACAGGGGGAACACTGAAGCTTTCTTT.

This chain uses TRBV11-1 with TRBJ1-2; D not certain. Trimming pared 2 bases from V and 2 bases from J, leaving 6 bases between. CDR3 length equals 13 residues. Germline CDR1 reads SGHAT; CDR2 reads FQDESV (reference sequence). DNA for the CDR3: TGTGCCAGCAGCTTATCCGGAAACTATGGCTACACCTTC. Protein product: CASSLSGNYGYTF.

This clone has more than one count but fewer than ten. The rearrangement uses TRBV30 and TRBJ2-7; possibly TRBD1 for D (6 bases). The ends were cut back, 4 bases at V and 1 base at J, with 17 bases in the middle. This CDR3 has 15 residues. Germline V gene sequence: CDR1 GTSNPN, CDR2 SVGIG (reference sequence). The CDR3 DNA follows: TGTGCCTGGACACCGAGGGACATTCGTTCCTACGAGCAGTACTTC. Its translation is CAWTPRDIRSYEQYF.

The rearrangement joins TRBV5-4 to TRBJ1-1; D is perhaps TRBD1 (6 bases). Germline V lookup: CDR1 SGHNT, CDR2 YYREEE (reference sequence). The germline V and J ends were trimmed by 4 bases and 2 bases, with 18 bases remaining between them. The CDR3 covers 16 residues. The CDR3 here is CASSPGGGRSNTEAFF. The CDR3 region has the DNA TGTGCCAGCAGCCCGGGAGGGGGGAGGTCAAACACTGAAGCTTTCTTT.

The chain recombines TRBV6-5 with TRBJ1-2; D is unresolved. The CDR3 extends over 13 amino acids. Germline CDR1 and CDR2: MNHEY and SVGAGI. V was cut by 4 bases and J by 8 bases, with 14 bases left in between. This CDR3 is CASSSSPSGGYTF. CDR3 bases: TGTGCCAGCAGTTCCTCTCCCTCAGGAGGCTACACCTTC.

V is TRBV11-3 and J is TRBJ1-1; 7 positions agree with TRBD1. The CDR3 runs to 17 residues. Germline V gene sequence: CDR1 SGHNT, CDR2 YENEEA. Trimming at V came to 5 bases and at J to 4 bases, leaving 16 bases not matched to a gene. This chain's CDR3 is CASSQLSFRGWGTEAFF. The CDR3 DNA follows: TGTGCCAGCAGCCAACTCTCCTTCAGGGGGTGGGGCACTGAAGCTTTCTTT. Full variable domain (outside the CDR3, taken from reference TRBV11-3 and TRBJ1-1): EAGVVQSPRYKIIEKKQPVAFWCNPISGHNTLYWYLQNLGQGPELLIRYENEEAVDDSQLPKDRFSAERLKGVDSTLKIQPAELGDSAVYLCASSQLSFRGWGTEAFFGQGTRLTVV.

The chain links TRBV5-5 to TRBJ1-2; weak D call: TRBD1 (5 bases). CDR1 is SGHKS and CDR2 is YYEKEE in the germline V gene (reference sequence). The V end lost 0 bases, the J end lost 4 bases, and 10 bases lay between the germline ends. The CDR3 is made up of 14 amino acids. The CDR3, as DNA: TGTGCCAGCAGCTTGGATACAGGCCCCTATGGCTACACCTTC. Its protein product is CASSLDTGPYGYTF.

To note about this clone: The sample carries other DNA sequences with the same CDR3. CDR3 bases: TGTGCCAGCTCACCGGGACTCCAAGAGACCCAGTACTTC. This gives the protein CASSPGLQETQYF. The chain recombines TRBV18 with TRBJ2-5, with D perhaps matching TRBD2 (6 bases). With 3 bases removed from V and 1 base from J, the gap between germline ends came to 6 bases. This CDR3 has 13 amino acids. Germline lookup yields CDR1 KGHSH and CDR2 LQKENI. The full variable domain, with the rest looked up from reference TRBV18 and TRBJ2-5, is NAGVMQNPRHLVRRRGQEARLRCSPMKGHSHVYWYRQLPEEGLKFMVYLQKENIIDESGMPKERFSAEFPKEGPSILRIQQVVRGDSAAYFCASSPGLQETQYFGPGTRLLVL.

The chain couples TRBV3-1 (or the pseudogene TRBV3-2) to TRBJ2-7; D may be TRBD1 (6 bases). CDR3 length: 14 residues. Trimming left V 0 bases short and J 2 bases short, with 8 bases between. Germline CDR1 is LGHDT and CDR2 is YNNKEL (reference sequence). CDR3 DNA: TGTGCCAGCAGCCAAGAGGGGGCTACCTACGAGCAGTACTTC. Amino acid sequence: CASSQEGATYEQYF.

This chain joins TRBV15 and TRBJ1-4; 8 bases map to TRBD1. The CDR3 totals 15 residues. Germline V gives CDR1 LNHNV, CDR2 YYDKDF (reference sequence). V was pared by 0 bases and J by 3 bases, with 0 bases of the junction left unmatched. CDR3 sequence (DNA): TGTGCCACCAGCAGAGACAGGGGGCCTAATGAAAAACTGTTTTTT. It specifies CATSRDRGPNEKLFF.

The rearrangement links TRBV29-1 to TRBJ2-7; D may correspond to TRBD1 or TRBD2 (5 bases each). The CDR3 is 11 amino acids. Germline loops: CDR1 SQVTM, CDR2 ANQGSEA. V dropped 5 bases and J dropped 3 bases, with 8 bases sitting between them. The CDR3 region has the DNA TGCAGCGTTCGGGGCTACTACGAGCAGTACTTC. This gives the protein CSVRGYYEQYF.

The chain carries TRBV5-8 and TRBJ1-4; TRBD1 matches at 10 bases. The V gene end was trimmed by 6 bases and the J gene end by 8 bases; junction bases not matched to a gene: 16. Germline-derived CDR1 and CDR2 are SGHTS and YDEGEE. The CDR3 has 17 residues. CDR3 DNA sequence: TGTGCCAGCAACCCGGGACAGGGGACAACTAATGAAGAAAAACTGTTTTTT. It is translated as CASNPGQGTTNEEKLFF. The whole variable domain, remainder taken from reference TRBV5-8 and TRBJ1-4, is EAGVTQSPTHLIKTRGQQATLRCSPISGHTSVYWYQQALGLGLQFLLWYDEGEERNRGNFPPRFSGRQFPNYSSELNVNALELEDSALYLCASNPGQGTTNEEKLFFGSGTQLSVL.

The rearrangement uses TRBV25-1 and TRBJ2-5, with TRBD1 matching 8 bases. Germline lookup yields CDR1 MGHDK and CDR2 SYGVNS. The CDR3 spans 14 residues. The trim removed 5 bases at V and 5 bases at J, leaving 7 bases unmatched. The DNA of the CDR3 is TGTGCCAGCAGTCCTGCAGGGGGCCCGGAGACCCAGTACTTC. Encoded protein: CASSPAGGPETQYF. The variable domain in full, completed from reference TRBV25-1 and TRBJ2-5, reads EADIYQTPRYLVIGTGKKITLECSQTMGHDKMYWYQQDPGMELHLIHYSYGVNSTEKGDLSSESTVSRIRTEHFPLTLESARPSHTSQYLCASSPAGGPETQYFGPGTRLLVL.

The chain is built from TRBV4-1 and TRBJ2-3; TRBD1 is a possible D gene (6 bases). This CDR3 contains 21 residues. Per germline, CDR1 MGHRA and CDR2 YSYEKL. Trimming pared 0 bases from V and 2 bases from J, leaving 27 bases between. Here the CDR3 reads CASSQDPPGQPLLLSTDTQYF. The DNA of the CDR3 is TGCGCCAGCAGCCAAGATCCCCCAGGACAGCCCTTACTCCTTTCCACAGATACGCAGTATTTT.

The rearrangement joins TRBV21-1 to TRBJ2-1. TRBV21-1 is assigned pseudogene status. There are 13 residues in the CDR3. Written as DNA, the CDR3 is TGTGCCAGCAGCAAAGTAACGGCCAATGAGCAGTTCTTC. The encoded protein is CASSKVTANEQFF.

The rearrangement joins TRBV6-6 to TRBJ1-1; TRBD1 agrees at 10 bases. The germline V gene encodes CDR1 MNHNY and CDR2 SVGAGI (reference sequence). V was clipped by 6 bases and J by 6 bases; unmatched bases: 10. The CDR3 is 15 residues long. As DNA, the CDR3 is TGTGCCAGCAGAAAAGACAGGGGGCAAGGTTCTGAAGCTTTCTTT. Protein: CASRKDRGQGSEAFF.